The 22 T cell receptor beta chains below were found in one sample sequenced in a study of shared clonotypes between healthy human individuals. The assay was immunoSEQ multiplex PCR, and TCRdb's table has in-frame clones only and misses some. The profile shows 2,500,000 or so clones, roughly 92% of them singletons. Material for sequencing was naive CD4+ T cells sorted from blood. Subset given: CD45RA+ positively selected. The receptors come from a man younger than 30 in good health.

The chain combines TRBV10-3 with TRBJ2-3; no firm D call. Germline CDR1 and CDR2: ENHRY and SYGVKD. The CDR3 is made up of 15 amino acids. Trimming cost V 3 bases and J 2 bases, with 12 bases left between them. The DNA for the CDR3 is TGTGCCATCAGTGACCACACTAACCTCACAGATACGCAGTATTTT. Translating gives CAISDHTNLTDTQYF.

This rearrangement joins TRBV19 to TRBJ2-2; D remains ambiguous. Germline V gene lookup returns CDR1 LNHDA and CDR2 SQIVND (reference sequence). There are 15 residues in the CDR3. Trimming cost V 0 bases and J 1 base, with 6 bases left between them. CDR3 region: CASSIEQWNTGELFF. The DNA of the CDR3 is TGTGCCAGTAGTATAGAACAGTGGAACACCGGGGAGCTGTTTTTT.

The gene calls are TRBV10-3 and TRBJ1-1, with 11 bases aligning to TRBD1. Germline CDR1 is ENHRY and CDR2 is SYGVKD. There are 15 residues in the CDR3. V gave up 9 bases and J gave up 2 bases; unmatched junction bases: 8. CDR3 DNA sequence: TGTGCCATGTCTGGGGACAGGGGGATAAACACTGAAGCTTTCTTT. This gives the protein CAMSGDRGINTEAFF.

The CDR3 loop reads CASSQAPGYEQFF. DNA of the CDR3: TGCGCCAGCAGCCAAGCGCCTGGCTATGAGCAGTTCTTC. The rearrangement uses TRBV4-3 and TRBJ2-1; D ambiguous. V dropped 1 base and J dropped 8 bases, with 9 bases sitting between them. This CDR3 has 13 amino acids. The germline gives CDR1 LGHNA, CDR2 YSLEER.

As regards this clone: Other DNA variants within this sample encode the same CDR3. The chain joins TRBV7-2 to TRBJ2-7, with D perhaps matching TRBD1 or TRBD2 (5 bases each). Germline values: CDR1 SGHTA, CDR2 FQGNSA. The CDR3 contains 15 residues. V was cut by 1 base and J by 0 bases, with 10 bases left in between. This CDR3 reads CASSLGAGTSYEQYF. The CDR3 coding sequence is TGTGCCAGCAGCTTAGGGGCAGGGACCTCCTACGAGCAGTACTTC.

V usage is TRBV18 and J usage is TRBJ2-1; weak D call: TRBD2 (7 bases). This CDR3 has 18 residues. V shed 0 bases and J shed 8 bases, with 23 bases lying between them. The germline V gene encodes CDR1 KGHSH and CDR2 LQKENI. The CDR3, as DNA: TGTGCCAGCTCACCACCAGGGGCGGGGGCCCCGGGTGCGGATGAGCAGTTCTTC. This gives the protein CASSPPGAGAPGADEQFF. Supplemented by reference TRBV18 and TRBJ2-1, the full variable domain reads NAGVMQNPRHLVRRRGQEARLRCSPMKGHSHVYWYRQLPEEGLKFMVYLQKENIIDESGMPKERFSAEFPKEGPSILRIQQVVRGDSAAYFCASSPPGAGAPGADEQFFGPGTRLTVL.

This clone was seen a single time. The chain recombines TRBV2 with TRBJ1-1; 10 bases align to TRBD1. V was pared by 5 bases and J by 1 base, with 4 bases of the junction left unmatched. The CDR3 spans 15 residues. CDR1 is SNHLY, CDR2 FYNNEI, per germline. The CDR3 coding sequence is TGTGCCAGCAGTCCTCGACAGGGGGCGAACACTGAAGCTTTCTTT. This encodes CASSPRQGANTEAFF.

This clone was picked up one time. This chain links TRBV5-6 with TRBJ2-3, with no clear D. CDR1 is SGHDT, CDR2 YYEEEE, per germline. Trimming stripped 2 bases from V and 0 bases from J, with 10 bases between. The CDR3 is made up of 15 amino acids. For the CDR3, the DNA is TGTGCCAGCAGCTTCTTGGAAACTAGCACAGATACGCAGTATTTT. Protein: CASSFLETSTDTQYF.

CDR3 bases: TGTGCCAGCAGCGGCGGCGGGGGCAAGGGCGAGCAGTACTTC. This translates into CASSGGGGKGEQYF. The gene calls are TRBV9 and TRBJ2-5, with D possibly TRBD2 on 7 matching bases. The tail of the sequence fits TRBJ2-7 better, so the J call may be wrong. This CDR3 has 14 amino acids. Germline CDR1 is SGDLS and CDR2 is YYNGEE.

The CDR3 DNA reads TGTGCCAGCAGATCAGACGGAAACTATGGCTACACCTTC. Translating it yields CASRSDGNYGYTF. The chain uses TRBV6-6 and TRBJ1-2, with D uncertain. The CDR3 length is 13 residues. Germline-derived CDR1 and CDR2 are MNHNY and SVGAGI (reference sequence). Trimming pared 6 bases from V and 2 bases from J, leaving 10 bases between.

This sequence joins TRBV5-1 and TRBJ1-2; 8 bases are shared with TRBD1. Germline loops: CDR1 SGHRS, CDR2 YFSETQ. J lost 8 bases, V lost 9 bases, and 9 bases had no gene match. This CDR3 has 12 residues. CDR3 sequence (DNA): TGCGCCAACAGACAGGGGAGAAAAGGCTACACCTTC. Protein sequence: CANRQGRKGYTF.

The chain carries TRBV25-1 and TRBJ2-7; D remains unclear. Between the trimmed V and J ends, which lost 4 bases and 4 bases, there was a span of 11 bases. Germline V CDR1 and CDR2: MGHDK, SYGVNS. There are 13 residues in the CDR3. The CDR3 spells CASSVASRYEQYF. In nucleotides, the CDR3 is TGTGCCAGCAGTGTGGCGTCAAGGTACGAGCAGTACTTC.

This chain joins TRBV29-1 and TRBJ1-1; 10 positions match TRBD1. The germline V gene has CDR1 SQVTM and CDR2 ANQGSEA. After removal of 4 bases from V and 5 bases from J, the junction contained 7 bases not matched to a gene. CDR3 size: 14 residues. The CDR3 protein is CSVGRQGAWTEAFF. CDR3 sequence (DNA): TGCAGCGTTGGACGACAGGGGGCTTGGACTGAAGCTTTCTTT.

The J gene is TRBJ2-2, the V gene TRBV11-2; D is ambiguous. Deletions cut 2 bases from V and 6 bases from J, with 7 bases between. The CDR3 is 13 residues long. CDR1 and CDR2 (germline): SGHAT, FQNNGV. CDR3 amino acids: CASSLPVAGELFF. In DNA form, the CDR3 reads TGTGCCAGCAGCTTACCCGTAGCCGGGGAGCTGTTTTTT.

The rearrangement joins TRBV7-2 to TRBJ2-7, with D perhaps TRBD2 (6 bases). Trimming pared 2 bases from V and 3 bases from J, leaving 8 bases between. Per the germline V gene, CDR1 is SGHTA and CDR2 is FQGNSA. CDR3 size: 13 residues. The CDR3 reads CASSLTSFYEQYF. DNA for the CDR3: TGTGCCAGCAGCTTAACTAGCTTCTACGAGCAGTACTTC.

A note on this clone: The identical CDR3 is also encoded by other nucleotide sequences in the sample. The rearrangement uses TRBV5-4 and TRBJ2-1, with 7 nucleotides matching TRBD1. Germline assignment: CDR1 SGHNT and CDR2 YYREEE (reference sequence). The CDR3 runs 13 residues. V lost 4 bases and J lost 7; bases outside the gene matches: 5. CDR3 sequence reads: CASSPGQRNEQFF. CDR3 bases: TGTGCCAGCAGCCCGGGACAGCGAAATGAGCAGTTCTTC.

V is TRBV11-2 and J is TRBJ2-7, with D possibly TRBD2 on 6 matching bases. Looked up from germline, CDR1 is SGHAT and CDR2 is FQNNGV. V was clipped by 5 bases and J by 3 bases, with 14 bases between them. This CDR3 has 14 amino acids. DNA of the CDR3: TGTGCCAGCAGCCCGACAAGGGGACTCTACGAGCAGTACTTC. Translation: CASSPTRGLYEQYF.

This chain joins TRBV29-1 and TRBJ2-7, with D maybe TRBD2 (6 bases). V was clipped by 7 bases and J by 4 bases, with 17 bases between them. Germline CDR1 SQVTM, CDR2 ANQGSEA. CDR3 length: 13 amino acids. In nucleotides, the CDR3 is TGCAGCGCCTCGGTTGGAGGGCCATACGAGCAGTACTTC. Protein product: CSASVGGPYEQYF.

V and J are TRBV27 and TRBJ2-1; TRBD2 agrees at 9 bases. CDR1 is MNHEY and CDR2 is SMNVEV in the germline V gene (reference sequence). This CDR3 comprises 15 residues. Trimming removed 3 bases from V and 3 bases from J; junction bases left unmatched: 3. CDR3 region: CASSFGRGGYNEQFF. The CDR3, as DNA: TGTGCCAGCAGTTTCGGGCGGGGGGGCTACAATGAGCAGTTCTTC.

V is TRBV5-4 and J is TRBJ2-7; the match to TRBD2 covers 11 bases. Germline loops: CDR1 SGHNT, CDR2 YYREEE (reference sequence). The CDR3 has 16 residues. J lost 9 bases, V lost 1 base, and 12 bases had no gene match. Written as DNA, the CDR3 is TGTGCCAGCAGCTTGAGTTCCGGGACTAGCGGAGTTCCGCAGTACTTC. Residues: CASSLSSGTSGVPQYF.

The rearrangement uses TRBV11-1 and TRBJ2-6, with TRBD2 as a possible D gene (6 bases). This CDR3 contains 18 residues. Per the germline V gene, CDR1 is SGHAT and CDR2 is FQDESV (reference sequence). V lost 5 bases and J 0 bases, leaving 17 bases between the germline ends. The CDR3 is CASSPGGVQISGANVLTF. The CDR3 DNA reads TGTGCCAGCAGCCCAGGCGGGGTCCAAATCTCTGGGGCCAACGTCCTGACTTTC.

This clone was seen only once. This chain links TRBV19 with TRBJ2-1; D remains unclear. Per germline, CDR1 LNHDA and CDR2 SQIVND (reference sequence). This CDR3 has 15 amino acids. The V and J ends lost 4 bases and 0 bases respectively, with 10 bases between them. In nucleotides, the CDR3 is TGTGCCAGTAGTAAGCCAGCGAGCTCCTACAATGAGCAGTTCTTC. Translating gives CASSKPASSYNEQFF.